A single count supports the clone carrying this T cell receptor beta chain. As originally analysed: Scientists estimated how many nucleated cells there were by amplifying reference gene primers. The table came from immunoSEQ multiplex PCR; TCRdb's copy has only in-frame clones and leaves some out. V, J and clone size are taken as reported in that table, and D and trimming were inferred from the DNA itself. The sample comprises about 150,000 clones, 87% of which are singletons, and under 2.5% rests with the top ten. The source of the sample is a study of blood T cell repertoires in COVID-19. Across the whole study: T cells, B-cell-depleted T cells, or PBMCs provided the cDNA or gDNA that served as material.

CDR1 is SGHKS, CDR2 YYEKEE, per germline (reference sequence). The CDR3 sequence is 17 residues long. V lost 4 bases and J 4 bases, leaving 23 bases between the germline ends. Sequencing was carried out using peripheral blood. The V gene is TRBV5-5, the J gene TRBJ2-5, with a weak D call TRBD2 (6 bases). The origin of this receptor is a man aged 50 to 60 with active COVID-19. The CDR3 sequence is CASSPPLLVTRAETQYF. The CDR3 DNA reads TGTGCCAGCAGCCCTCCCCTCCTTGTGACTAGGGCAGAGACCCAGTACTTC.